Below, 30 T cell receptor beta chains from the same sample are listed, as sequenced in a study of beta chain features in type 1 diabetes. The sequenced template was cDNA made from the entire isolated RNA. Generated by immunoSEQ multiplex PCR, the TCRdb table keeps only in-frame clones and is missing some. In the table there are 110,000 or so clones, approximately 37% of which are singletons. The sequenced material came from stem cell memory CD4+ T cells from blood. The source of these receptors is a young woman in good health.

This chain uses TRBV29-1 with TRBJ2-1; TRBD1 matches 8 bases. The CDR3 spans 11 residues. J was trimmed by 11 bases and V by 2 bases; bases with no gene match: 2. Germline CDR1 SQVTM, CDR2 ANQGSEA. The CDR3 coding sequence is TGCAGCGTTGAAAGACAGGGGCAGCAGTTCTTC. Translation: CSVERQGQQFF.

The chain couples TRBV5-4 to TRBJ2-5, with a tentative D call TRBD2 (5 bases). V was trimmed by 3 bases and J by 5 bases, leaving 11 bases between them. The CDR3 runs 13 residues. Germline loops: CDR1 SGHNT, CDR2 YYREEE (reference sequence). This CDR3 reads CASSSSPGETQYF. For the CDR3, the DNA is TGTGCCAGCAGCTCCTCCCCGGGGGAGACCCAGTACTTC.

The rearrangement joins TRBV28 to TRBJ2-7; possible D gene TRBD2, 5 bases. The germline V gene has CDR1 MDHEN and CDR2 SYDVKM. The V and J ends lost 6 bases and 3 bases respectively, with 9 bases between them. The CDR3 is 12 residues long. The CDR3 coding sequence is TGTGCCAGCAGGCCCAGCGGCTACGAGCAGTACTTC. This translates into CASRPSGYEQYF.

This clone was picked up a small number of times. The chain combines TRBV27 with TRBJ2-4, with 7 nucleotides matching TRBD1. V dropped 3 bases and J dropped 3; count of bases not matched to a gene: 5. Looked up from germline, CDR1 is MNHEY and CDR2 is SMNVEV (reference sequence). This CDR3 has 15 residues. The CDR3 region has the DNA TGTGCCAGCAGTTTTAGGGGGCCCGTCAAAAACATTCAGTACTTC. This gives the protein CASSFRGPVKNIQYF.

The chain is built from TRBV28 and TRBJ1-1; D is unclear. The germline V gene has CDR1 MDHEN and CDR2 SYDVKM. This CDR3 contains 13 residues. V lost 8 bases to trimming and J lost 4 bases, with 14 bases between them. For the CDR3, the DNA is TGTGCCAGCTTCGGCGGCACCTTCACTGAAGCTTTCTTT. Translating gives CASFGGTFTEAFF.

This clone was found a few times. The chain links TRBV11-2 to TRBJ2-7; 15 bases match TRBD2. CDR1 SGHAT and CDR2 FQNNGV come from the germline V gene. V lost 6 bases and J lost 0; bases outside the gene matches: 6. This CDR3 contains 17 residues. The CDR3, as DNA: TGTGCCAGCAGGCCCGGGACTAGCGGGAGGATCTCCTACGAGCAGTACTTC. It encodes CASRPGTSGRISYEQYF.

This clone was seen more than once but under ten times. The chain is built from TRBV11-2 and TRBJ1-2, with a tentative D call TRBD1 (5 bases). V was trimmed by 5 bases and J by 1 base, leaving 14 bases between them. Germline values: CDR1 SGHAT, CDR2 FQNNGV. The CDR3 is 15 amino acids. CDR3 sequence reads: CASSHLRGSNYGYTF. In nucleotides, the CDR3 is TGTGCCAGCAGCCATTTGCGGGGGAGTAACTATGGCTACACCTTC.

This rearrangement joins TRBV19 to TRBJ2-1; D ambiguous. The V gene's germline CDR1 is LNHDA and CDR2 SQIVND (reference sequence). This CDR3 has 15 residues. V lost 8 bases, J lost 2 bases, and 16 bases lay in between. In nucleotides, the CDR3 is TGTGCCAGTTCAGACTTCCGCGGCACCTACAATGAGCAGTTCTTC. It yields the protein CASSDFRGTYNEQFF.

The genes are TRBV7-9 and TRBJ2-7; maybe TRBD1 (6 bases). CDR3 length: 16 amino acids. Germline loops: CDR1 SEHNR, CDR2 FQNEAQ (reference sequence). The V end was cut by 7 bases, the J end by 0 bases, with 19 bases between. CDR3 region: CASNLWGGGTSYEQYF. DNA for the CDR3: TGTGCCAGCAATCTATGGGGTGGGGGCACCTCCTACGAGCAGTACTTC.

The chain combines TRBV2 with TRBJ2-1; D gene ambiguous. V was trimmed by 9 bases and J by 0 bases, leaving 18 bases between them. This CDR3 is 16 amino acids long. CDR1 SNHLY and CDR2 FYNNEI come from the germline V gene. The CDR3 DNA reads TGTGCCAGACGATCGACTTTCCCTAGCTCCTACAATGAGCAGTTCTTC. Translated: CARRSTFPSSYNEQFF.

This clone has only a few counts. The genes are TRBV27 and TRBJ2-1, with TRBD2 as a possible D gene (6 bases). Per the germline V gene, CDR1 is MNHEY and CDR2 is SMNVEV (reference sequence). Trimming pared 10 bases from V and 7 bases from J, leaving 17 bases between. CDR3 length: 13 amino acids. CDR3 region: CAIKGLNRNEQFF. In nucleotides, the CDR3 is TGTGCCATAAAGGGACTGAATAGGAATGAGCAGTTCTTC.

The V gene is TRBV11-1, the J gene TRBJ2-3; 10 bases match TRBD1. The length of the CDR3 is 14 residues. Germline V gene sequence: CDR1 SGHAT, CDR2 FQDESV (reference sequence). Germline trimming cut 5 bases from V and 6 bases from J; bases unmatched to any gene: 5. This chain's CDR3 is CASSRQGAGDTQYF. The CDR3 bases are TGTGCCAGCAGCCGACAGGGGGCGGGCGATACGCAGTATTTT.

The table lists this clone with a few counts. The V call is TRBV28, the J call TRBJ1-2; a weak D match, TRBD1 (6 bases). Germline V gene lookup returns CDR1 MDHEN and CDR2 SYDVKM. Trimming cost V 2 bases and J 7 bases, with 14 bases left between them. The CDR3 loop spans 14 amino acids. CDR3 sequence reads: CASSLPYREGGYTF. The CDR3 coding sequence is TGTGCCAGCAGTTTACCCTACAGGGAGGGTGGCTACACCTTC.

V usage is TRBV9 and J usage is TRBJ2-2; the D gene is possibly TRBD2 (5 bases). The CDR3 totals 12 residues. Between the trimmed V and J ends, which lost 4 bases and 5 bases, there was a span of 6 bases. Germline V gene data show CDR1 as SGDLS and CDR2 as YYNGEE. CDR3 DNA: TGTGCCAGCAGCCCGGGAACCGGGGAGCTGTTTTTT. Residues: CASSPGTGELFF.

The DNA for the CDR3 is TGTGCCATCAGTGAGGGGATACGGCGGCTAGCCGGTGGGGAGCAGTACTTC. Protein product: CAISEGIRRLAGGEQYF. The chain combines TRBV10-3 with TRBJ2-7, with a weak D call TRBD2 (5 bases). CDR3 length equals 17 residues. V lost 2 bases to trimming and J lost 7 bases, with 24 bases between them. Germline V CDR1 and CDR2: ENHRY, SYGVKD.

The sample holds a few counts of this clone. The CDR3 sequence: CSQGSGRLEFF. The CDR3 nucleotides read TGCAGCCAAGGTAGCGGGAGATTGGAGTTCTTC. V is TRBV29-1 and J is TRBJ2-1; TRBD2 matches 9 bases. The CDR3 sequence is 11 residues long. The V and J ends lost 8 bases and 14 bases, in that order; junction bases with no gene match: 10. The germline V gene encodes CDR1 SQVTM and CDR2 ANQGSEA.

In nucleotides, the CDR3 is TGTGCCAGCAGTTTATTGGCGGGGGGCTCTGGCTACACCTTC. The encoded protein is CASSLLAGGSGYTF. The chain employs TRBV28 and TRBJ1-2; D possibly corresponds to TRBD1 (6 bases). Germline V gene lookup returns CDR1 MDHEN and CDR2 SYDVKM. The CDR3 is 14 amino acids. The ends were cut back, 1 base at V and 7 bases at J, with 13 bases in the middle.

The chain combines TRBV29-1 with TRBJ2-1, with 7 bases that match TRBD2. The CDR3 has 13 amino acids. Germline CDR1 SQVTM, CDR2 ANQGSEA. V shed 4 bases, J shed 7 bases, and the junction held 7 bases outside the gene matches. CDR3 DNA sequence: TGCAGCGTTGGGGGCGGGAGTCGGAATGAGCAGTTCTTC. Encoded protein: CSVGGGSRNEQFF.

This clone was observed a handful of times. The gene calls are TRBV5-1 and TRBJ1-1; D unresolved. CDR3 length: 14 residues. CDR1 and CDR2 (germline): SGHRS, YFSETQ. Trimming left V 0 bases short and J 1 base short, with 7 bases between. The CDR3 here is CASSLGQSNTEAFF. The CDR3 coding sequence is TGCGCCAGCAGCTTGGGTCAATCGAACACTGAAGCTTTCTTT.

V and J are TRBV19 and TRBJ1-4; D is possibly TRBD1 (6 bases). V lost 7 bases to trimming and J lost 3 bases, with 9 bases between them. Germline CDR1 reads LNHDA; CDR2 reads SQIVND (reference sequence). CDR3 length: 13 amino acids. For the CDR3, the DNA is TGTGCCAGTATGGGGGCAGCTAATGAAAAACTGTTTTTT. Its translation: CASMGAANEKLFF.

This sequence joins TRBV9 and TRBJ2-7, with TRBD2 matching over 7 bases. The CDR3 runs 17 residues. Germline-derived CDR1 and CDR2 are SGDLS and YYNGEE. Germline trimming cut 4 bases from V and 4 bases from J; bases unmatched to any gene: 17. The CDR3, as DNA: TGTGCCAGCAGCCCGGGGACTACCGTCGGCTTTGTTTACGAGCAGTACTTC. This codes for CASSPGTTVGFVYEQYF.

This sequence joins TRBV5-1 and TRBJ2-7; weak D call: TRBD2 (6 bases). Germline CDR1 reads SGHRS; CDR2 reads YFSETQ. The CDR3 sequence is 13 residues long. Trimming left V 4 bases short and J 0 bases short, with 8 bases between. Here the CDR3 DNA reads TGCGCCAGCAGCCCCGGGAGCTCCTACGAGCAGTACTTC. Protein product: CASSPGSSYEQYF.

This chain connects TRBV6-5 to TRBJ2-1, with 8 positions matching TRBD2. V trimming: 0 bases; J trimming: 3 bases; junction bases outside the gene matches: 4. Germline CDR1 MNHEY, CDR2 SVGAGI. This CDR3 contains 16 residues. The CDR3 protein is CASSYSTSGGYNEQFF. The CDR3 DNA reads TGTGCCAGCAGTTACTCTACTAGCGGAGGCTACAATGAGCAGTTCTTC.

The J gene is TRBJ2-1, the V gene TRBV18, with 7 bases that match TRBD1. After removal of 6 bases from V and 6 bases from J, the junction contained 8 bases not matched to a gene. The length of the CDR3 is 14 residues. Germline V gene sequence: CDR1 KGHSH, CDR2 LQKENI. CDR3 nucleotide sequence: TGTGCCAGCTCCCAAGCGACAGGGCGCAATGAGCAGTTCTTC. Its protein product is CASSQATGRNEQFF. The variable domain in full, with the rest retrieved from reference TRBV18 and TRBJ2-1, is NAGVMQNPRHLVRRRGQEARLRCSPMKGHSHVYWYRQLPEEGLKFMVYLQKENIIDESGMPKERFSAEFPKEGPSILRIQQVVRGDSAAYFCASSQATGRNEQFFGPGTRLTVL.

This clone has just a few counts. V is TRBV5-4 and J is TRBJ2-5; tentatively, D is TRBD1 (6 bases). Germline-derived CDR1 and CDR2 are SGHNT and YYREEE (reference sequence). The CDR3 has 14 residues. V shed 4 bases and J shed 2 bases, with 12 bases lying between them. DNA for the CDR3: TGTGCCAGCAGCCACTGGACAGTACAAGAGACCCAGTACTTC. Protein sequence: CASSHWTVQETQYF.

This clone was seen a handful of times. CDR3 loop: CASSYNRGLAMNTEAFF. The CDR3 region has the DNA TGTGCCAGCAGCTATAACAGGGGGCTAGCAATGAACACTGAAGCTTTCTTT. This chain links TRBV5-6 with TRBJ1-1, with 9 bases lining up with TRBD1. The CDR3 is made up of 17 amino acids. Trimming took 3 bases from V and 0 from J; bases not matched to a gene: 9. The germline gives CDR1 SGHDT, CDR2 YYEEEE.

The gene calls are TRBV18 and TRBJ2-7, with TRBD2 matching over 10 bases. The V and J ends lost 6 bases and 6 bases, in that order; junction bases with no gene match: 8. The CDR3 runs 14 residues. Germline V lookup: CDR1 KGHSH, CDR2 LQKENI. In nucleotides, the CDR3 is TGTGCCAGCTCCCAAGGGACTAGCGAACGCGAGCAGTACTTC. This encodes CASSQGTSEREQYF.

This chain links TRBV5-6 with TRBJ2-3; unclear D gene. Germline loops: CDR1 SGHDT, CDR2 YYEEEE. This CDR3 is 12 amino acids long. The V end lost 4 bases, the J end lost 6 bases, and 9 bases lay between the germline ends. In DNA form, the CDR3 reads TGTGCCAGCAGCCCAGGAAGTGATACGCAGTATTTT. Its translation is CASSPGSDTQYF.

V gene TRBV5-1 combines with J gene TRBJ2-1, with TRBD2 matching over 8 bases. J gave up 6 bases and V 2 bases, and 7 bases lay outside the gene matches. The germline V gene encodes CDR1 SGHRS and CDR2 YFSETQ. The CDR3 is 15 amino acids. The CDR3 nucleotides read TGCGCCAGCAGCTTTAGCGGGACCACCTTCAATGAGCAGTTCTTC. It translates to CASSFSGTTFNEQFF.

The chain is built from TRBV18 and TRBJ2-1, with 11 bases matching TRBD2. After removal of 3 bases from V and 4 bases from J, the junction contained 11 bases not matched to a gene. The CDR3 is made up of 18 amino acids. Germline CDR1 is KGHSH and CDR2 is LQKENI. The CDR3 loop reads CASSPRLTSGSKYNEQFF. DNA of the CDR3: TGTGCCAGCTCACCTCGATTAACTAGCGGGAGCAAGTACAATGAGCAGTTCTTC.